The 4 T cell receptor beta chains below were found in one sample sequenced in a study of control samples from healthy donors and cancer patients. Sequencing was performed with immunoSEQ multiplex PCR; in TCRdb, only in-frame clones are kept and a portion is missing. The table lists approximately 170,000 clones, 80% to 90% of them singletons. What was sequenced was blood. Every receptor here comes from a woman in her 30s in good health.

The genes are TRBV9 and TRBJ2-3; D is unclear. The CDR3 length is 13 residues. Per germline, CDR1 SGDLS and CDR2 YYNGEE. Trimming removed 0 bases from V and 2 bases from J, with 4 bases in between. CDR3 coding DNA: TGTGCCAGCAGCGTAGTAGTCACAGATACGCAGTATTTT. It yields the protein CASSVVVTDTQYF. The full variable domain, with the rest looked up from reference TRBV9 and TRBJ2-3, is DSGVTQTPKHLITATGQRVTLRCSPRSGDLSVYWYQQSLDQGLQFLIQYYNGEERAKGNILERFSAQQFPDLHSELNLSSLELGDSALYFCASSVVVTDTQYFGPGTRLTVL.

The chain links TRBV3-1 (or the pseudogene TRBV3-2) to TRBJ1-5, with D perhaps TRBD1 (5 bases). The CDR3 has 15 amino acids. The germline V gene has CDR1 LGHDT and CDR2 YNNKEL (reference sequence). V was cut by 2 bases and J by 9 bases, with 17 bases left in between. This CDR3 is CASSQSLGVGGPQHF. CDR3 DNA sequence: TGTGCCAGCAGCCAAAGCCTGGGCGTCGGGGGGCCCCAGCATTTT.

The chain carries TRBV30 and TRBJ1-6; 7 nucleotides line up with TRBD1. The CDR3 extends over 13 amino acids. Trimming removed 4 bases from V and 9 bases from J; junction bases left unmatched: 6. Germline CDR1 and CDR2: GTSNPN and SVGIG (reference sequence). In DNA form, the CDR3 reads TGTGCCTGGACGACAGGGTTGGGTTCACCCCTCCACTTT. It is translated as CAWTTGLGSPLHF.

The rearrangement uses TRBV10-3 and TRBJ2-1, with 7 bases fitting TRBD1. V gave up 4 bases and J gave up 6 bases; unmatched junction bases: 3. The CDR3 runs 13 residues. The germline V gene encodes CDR1 ENHRY and CDR2 SYGVKD. This CDR3 is CAISAGQRNEQFF. CDR3 bases: TGTGCCATCAGTGCGGGACAGCGCAATGAGCAGTTCTTC.